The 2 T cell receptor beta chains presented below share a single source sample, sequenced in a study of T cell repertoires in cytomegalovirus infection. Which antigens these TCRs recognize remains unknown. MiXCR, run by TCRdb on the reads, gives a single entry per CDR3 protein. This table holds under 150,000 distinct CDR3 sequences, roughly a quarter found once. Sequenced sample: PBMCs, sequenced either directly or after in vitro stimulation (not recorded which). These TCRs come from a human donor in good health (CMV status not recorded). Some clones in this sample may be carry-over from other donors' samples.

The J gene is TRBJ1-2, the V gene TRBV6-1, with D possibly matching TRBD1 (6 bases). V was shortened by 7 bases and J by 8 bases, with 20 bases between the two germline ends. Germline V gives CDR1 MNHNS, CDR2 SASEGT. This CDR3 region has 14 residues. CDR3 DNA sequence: TGTGCCAGCACTGTGACAGGAGACGGTGGGGGCTACACCTTC. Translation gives CASTVTGDGGGYTF.

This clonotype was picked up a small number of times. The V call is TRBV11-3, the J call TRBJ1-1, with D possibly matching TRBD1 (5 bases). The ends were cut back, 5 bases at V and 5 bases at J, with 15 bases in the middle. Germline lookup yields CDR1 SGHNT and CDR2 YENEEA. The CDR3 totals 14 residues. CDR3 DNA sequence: TGTGCCAGCAGCCCCACGCTAGGGGTTACTGAAGCTTTCTTT. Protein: CASSPTLGVTEAFF.